This T cell receptor beta chain was retrieved from a study of cytomegalovirus exposure and HLA in healthy donors. Study information: Caucasian-associated ancestry cluster membership applied to about 83% of 300 to 450 genotyped donors. Study-wide results and limits: It was about 150 TCR beta chains that were listed as cytomegalovirus-associated. The presence/absence work took it that sequencing depth was about the same across donors. What a later analysis showed was that several of the most significant clusters appeared linked to common viral pathogens.

A multiplex PCR was run with 60 Vbeta primers and 13 Jbeta primers. The assay was immunoSEQ multiplex PCR, and TCRdb's table has in-frame clones only and misses some. The data show over 50,000 clones, just under 85% seen once. The V gene's germline CDR1 is SGHRS and CDR2 YFSETQ. With V trimmed by 1 base and J by 5 bases, 5 bases remained unmatched. The CDR3 runs to 15 residues. As for this clone: The antigen is unknown.

V usage is TRBV5-1 and J usage is TRBJ2-5, with TRBD2 matching over 10 bases. Sequences were obtained from PBMCs. The source of this sequence is a man aged 35 to 55 in good health and CMV-seronegative. CDR3 residues: CASSLQLAGFETQYF. CDR3 coding DNA: TGCGCCAGCAGCTTGCAACTAGCGGGGTTCGAGACCCAGTACTTC.